This T cell receptor (beta chain) was recorded in a study of blood T cell repertoires in COVID-19 (dated by TCRdb to 2018 to 2020). Looking at the study overall: Samples from collaborators originated in the United States, Italy and Spain and spanned both the acute and convalescent phases of COVID-19. A de-identified subject ID, COVID-19 status, age in years and sex were almost always included in the sample metadata. The samples were drawn from two sources: the first 160 participants of the ongoing ImmuneRACE study, and approximately 1,300 subjects contributed by 6 global collaborators. The repertoires were made available in a free public database intended to serve as a resource for research on the immune response to SARS-CoV-2. The material from the prospective study consisted of cDNA or gDNA derived from T cells, B-cell-depleted T cells, or PBMCs. Subjects who had been exposed to COVID-19, were actively infected with it, or had recovered from it provided the deeply sampled blood TCRbeta repertoires that made up the dataset. Where available, HLA class I and class II types were obtained from metadata supplied by the sample provider rather than from assay-based typing.

At one collaborating source in Seattle, patients were enrolled during active infection and were followed longitudinally through the course of disease. Whole blood was collected in K2EDTA tubes by collaborating institutions according to the institutions' own protocols. For TCRbeta analysis, collaborators shipped samples in one of three forms: frozen whole blood, isolated PBMCs, or DNA extracted from either of those sample types. Remarks on this clone: This clone's antigen is unknown. No base quality information exists; no much larger clone differs at one position.

Study-wide findings and limitations: Clinical and demographic metadata were provided uncurated, with the amount varying by source and participant.

TCRbeta CDR3 regions were amplified from genomic DNA using the immunoSEQ Assay, a bias-controlled multiplex PCR. In the original analysis: Nucleated cell counts per sample were estimated from amplification of reference gene primers within the assay. Sequence reads were collapsed and filtered to measure the absolute abundance of every unique TCRbeta CDR3 rearrangement. For each sample, productive Simpson clonality was calculated by taking the square root of Simpson's diversity index across productive rearrangements. Entries here come from immuneACCESS through TCRdb and include only in-frame sequences with V and J called. Some clones fail to appear in such tables; in the studies checked, an unresolved V gene covers under half of the shortfall, and the cause of the remainder is unknown. The V and J calls and the clone size are those of that table, but D and trimming were determined from the DNA. The sample table lists around 400,000 clones, over 75% of them with a count of one. The ten largest make up about 2.3% of the sample.

Sequences SNHLY (CDR1) and FYNNEI (CDR2) are obtained from the germline V gene. Inclusive of the bounding cysteine and phenylalanine, the CDR3 is 15 residues long. Solely the CDR3 DNA is kept, with 45 bases framed from the first base. V is cut by 7 bases and J by 4 bases, and the space between the germline ends is 20 bases. Sequencing was carried out using peripheral blood. Recombination connected TRBV2 to TRBJ2-7; the D region possibly corresponds to TRBD1 (6 bases align). The sequence came from a woman aged 55-70 years with COVID-19, enrolled during active disease. The DNA sequence is TGTGCCAGCACCTTAAGACAGGAATCCACATACGAGCAGTACTTC. The encoded protein is CASTLRQESTYEQYF.